These 22 T cell receptor beta chains came from one sample sequenced in a study of blood T cell repertoires in COVID-19. Only in-frame clones appear in the TCRdb table, and some are missing; sequencing was by immunoSEQ multiplex PCR. Here the sample spans about 300,000 clones, about 88% being singletons. Sequencing input: peripheral blood. These receptors all come from a human donor with COVID-19, enrolled during active disease. The donor label of this sample is uncertain.

The chain combines TRBV18 with TRBJ2-6; D not certain. CDR1 and CDR2 from the germline V gene are KGHSH and LQKENI. The V and J ends lost 6 bases and 0 bases respectively, with 9 bases between them. The CDR3 spans 15 residues. CDR3 in amino acids: CASSLGHSGANVLTF. The CDR3 region has the DNA TGTGCCAGCTCCCTTGGCCACTCTGGGGCCAACGTCCTGACTTTC.

The chain is built from TRBV5-1 and TRBJ1-1; 7 nucleotides match TRBD1. V lost 0 bases and J lost 5; bases outside the gene matches: 13. From germline, CDR1 is SGHRS and CDR2 YFSETQ. The CDR3 is made up of 17 amino acids. The CDR3, as DNA: TGCGCCAGCAGCTTGGCCTTGACAGGGAGCGGTGGAACTGAAGCTTTCTTT. Translating it yields CASSLALTGSGGTEAFF. Full variable domain (outside the CDR3, taken from reference TRBV5-1 and TRBJ1-1): KAGVTQTPRYLIKTRGQQVTLSCSPISGHRSVSWYQQTPGQGLQFLFEYFSETQRNKGNFPGRFSGRQFSNSRSEMNVSTLELGDSALYLCASSLALTGSGGTEAFFGQGTRLTVV.

The sample holds one count of this clone. CDR3 protein: CASGKTGGPNEQYF. For the CDR3, the DNA is TGTGCCAGCGGAAAGACAGGGGGCCCCAACGAGCAGTACTTC. J is TRBJ2-7 and V is TRBV6-5, with 10 bases matching TRBD1. Germline V gives CDR1 MNHEY, CDR2 SVGAGI. V lost 8 bases and J lost 5; bases outside the gene matches: 9. The CDR3 sequence is 14 residues long.

The chain recombines TRBV27 with TRBJ2-7; 9 bases agree with TRBD2. This CDR3 is built from 18 residues. V was clipped by 3 bases and J by 0 bases; unmatched bases: 12. The germline V gene has CDR1 MNHEY and CDR2 SMNVEV (reference sequence). The CDR3, as DNA: TGTGCCAGCAGTTTGTCGGGTAGCGGGAGTTCTCTCTCCTACGAGCAGTACTTC. This codes for CASSLSGSGSSLSYEQYF.

J is TRBJ2-7 and V is TRBV9; TRBD2 matches 10 bases. The junction had 5 bases not matched to a gene; V was cut back by 0 bases and J by 5 bases. CDR1 and CDR2 (germline): SGDLS, YYNGEE. This CDR3 region has 15 residues. The CDR3 spells CASSVAASGSNEQYF. The CDR3 bases are TGTGCCAGCAGCGTAGCGGCTAGCGGGAGCAACGAGCAGTACTTC.

The chain joins TRBV20-1 to TRBJ2-1; tentative D call: TRBD1 (5 bases). Trimming took off 3 bases at V and 15 bases at J, with 15 bases between the two ends. The germline V gene encodes CDR1 DFQATT and CDR2 SNEGSKA (reference sequence). This CDR3 spans 11 amino acids. CDR3 sequence (DNA): TGCAGTGCTAGTGCTCCCCAGGGTCTGTTCTTC. Residues: CSASAPQGLFF.

The chain uses TRBV9 and TRBJ2-5, with D perhaps matching TRBD1 (6 bases). Germline CDR1 and CDR2: SGDLS and YYNGEE. V gave up 0 bases and J gave up 7 bases, with 16 bases separating them. This CDR3 is built from 15 residues. The CDR3 loop reads CASSVETGLSRTQYF. Written as DNA, the CDR3 is TGTGCCAGCAGCGTAGAAACAGGGTTATCGCGGACCCAGTACTTC.

The V call is TRBV20-1, the J call TRBJ1-2; TRBD1 is a possible D gene (6 bases). CDR3 length: 11 residues. Germline V gene sequence: CDR1 DFQATT, CDR2 SNEGSKA (reference sequence). The CDR3 loop is CSAGGANGYTF. CDR3 nucleotides: TGCAGCGCGGGGGGGGCTAATGGCTACACCTTC.

The chain combines TRBV10-3 with TRBJ2-1, with D possibly TRBD2 on 6 matching bases. The CDR3 runs to 14 residues. The V end was cut by 3 bases, the J end by 5 bases, with 11 bases between. Germline-derived CDR1 and CDR2 are ENHRY and SYGVKD. CDR3 bases: TGTGCCATCAGTGAACTAGCCCGGGACAATGAGCAGTTCTTC. Protein: CAISELARDNEQFF.

This clone is a singleton in its sample. The V call is TRBV7-2, the J call TRBJ1-2, with a weak D call TRBD1 (6 bases). CDR3 size: 15 residues. Germline V gene data show CDR1 as SGHTA and CDR2 as FQGNSA. Deletions cut 4 bases from V and 0 bases from J, with 12 bases between. The CDR3: CASSSDSGANYGYTF. Here the CDR3 DNA reads TGTGCCAGCAGCTCGGACAGCGGAGCTAACTATGGCTACACCTTC.

This CDR3 is CASSGGGGFTDTQYF. The CDR3 DNA reads as TGTGCCAGCAGCGGTGGGGGGGGTTTCACAGATACGCAGTATTTT. The chain employs TRBV11-2 and TRBJ2-3, with 7 bases that match TRBD2. The CDR3 loop spans 15 amino acids. Looked up from germline, CDR1 is SGHAT and CDR2 is FQNNGV. The V and J ends lost 5 bases and 2 bases, in that order; junction bases with no gene match: 7.

This clone was recorded only once. The chain recombines TRBV19 with TRBJ1-4, with D perhaps matching TRBD1 (5 bases). CDR1 is LNHDA and CDR2 is SQIVND in the germline V gene (reference sequence). The germline V and J ends were trimmed by 1 base and 7 bases, with 10 bases remaining between them. The CDR3 runs to 14 residues. CDR3: CASSIGGEGEKLFF. The CDR3 DNA is TGTGCCAGTAGTATAGGAGGGGAGGGTGAAAAACTGTTTTTT. The whole variable domain, remainder taken from reference TRBV19 and TRBJ1-4, is DGGITQSPKYLFRKEGQNVTLSCEQNLNHDAMYWYRQDPGQGLRLIYYSQIVNDFQKGDIAEGYSVSREKKESFPLTVTSAQKNPTAFYLCASSIGGEGEKLFFGSGTQLSVL.

CDR3 loop: CASQGNGYTF. The CDR3, as DNA: TGTGCCAGTCAGGGGAATGGCTACACCTTC. The rearrangement links TRBV19 to TRBJ1-2, with D possibly matching TRBD1 (6 bases). The CDR3 has 10 residues. Germline V gene data show CDR1 as LNHDA and CDR2 as SQIVND (reference sequence). V shed 8 bases and J shed 6 bases, with 7 bases lying between them.

This chain links TRBV6-5 with TRBJ1-1; D may be TRBD1 (6 bases). Germline-derived CDR1 and CDR2 are MNHEY and SVGAGI. V was pared by 8 bases and J by 1 base, with 17 bases between. The CDR3 length is 15 residues. The CDR3 protein is CASGPTTGKNTEAFF. The DNA of the CDR3 is TGTGCCAGCGGACCTACGACAGGCAAGAACACTGAAGCTTTCTTT.

A single count supports this clone. V gene TRBV5-1 combines with J gene TRBJ2-3; 8 bases agree with TRBD2. This CDR3 has 17 amino acids. The junction had 16 bases not matched to a gene; V was cut back by 6 bases and J by 4 bases. Germline CDR1 reads SGHRS; CDR2 reads YFSETQ. CDR3 nucleotide sequence: TGCGCCAGCACGAAGGGGATGAGCGGGAGTCGCGCAGATACGCAGTATTTT. Its translation is CASTKGMSGSRADTQYF.

The V gene is TRBV12-3 or TRBV12-4, the J gene TRBJ1-1; D may be TRBD1 (5 bases). The length of the CDR3 is 13 residues. Trimming shortened V by 3 bases and J by 8 bases, and 13 bases separated the two germline ends. DNA for the CDR3: TGTGCCAGCAGTTTGCTAGGGGCGGGGGAAGCTTTCTTT. Translation gives CASSLLGAGEAFF.

This clone was seen a single time. This rearrangement joins TRBV11-2 to TRBJ2-1, with 10 bases that match TRBD2. This CDR3 comprises 15 residues. Germline V CDR1 and CDR2: SGHAT, FQNNGV. Unmatched junction bases numbered 3, after V lost 1 base and J lost 6 bases. CDR3 DNA sequence: TGTGCCAGCAGCTTAGCAGCGGGAGGGTCCAATGAGCAGTTCTTC. This translates into CASSLAAGGSNEQFF.

V is TRBV5-1 and J is TRBJ2-1; 7 nucleotides line up with TRBD2. Germline V gives CDR1 SGHRS, CDR2 YFSETQ. V lost 2 bases, J lost 9 bases, and 5 bases stayed unmatched. The CDR3 extends over 13 amino acids. The DNA for the CDR3 is TGCGCCAGCAGCTTCGGGAGGACCAGTGAGCAGTTCTTC. Its protein is CASSFGRTSEQFF.

Concerning this clone itself: At one end, the junction sequence differs from germline, possibly due to a read error. Here the CDR3 reads CASMTGGTDTQYF. As DNA, the CDR3 is TGTGCCAGCATGACAGGGGGCACGGATACGCAGTATTTT. V is TRBV28 and J is TRBJ2-3; 10 bases align to TRBD1. Germline V gives CDR1 MDHEN, CDR2 SYDVKM. This CDR3 region has 13 residues.

The CDR3 protein is CASSAGQIYGYTF. DNA for the CDR3: TGTGCCAGCAGCGCCGGACAGATCTATGGCTACACCTTC. The V and J genes are TRBV9 and TRBJ1-2; D is possibly TRBD1 (6 bases). Germline loops: CDR1 SGDLS, CDR2 YYNGEE. The CDR3 extends over 13 amino acids. V was trimmed by 3 bases and J by 4 bases, leaving 10 bases between them.

As to this clone: Sequence at one end of the junction differs from germline and may be a read error. This chain joins TRBV5-8 and TRBJ1-4; no clear D. Germline assignment: CDR1 SGHTS and CDR2 YDEGEE. The CDR3 is 13 residues long. The CDR3 DNA is TGTGCCAGCAGCTTTACCGCTAACGAAAAACTGTTTTTT. Protein sequence: CASSFTANEKLFF.

The chain has TRBV12-3 or TRBV12-4 and TRBJ1-5, with D tentatively TRBD1 (5 bases). V lost 7 bases to trimming and J lost 5 bases, with 12 bases between them. There are 13 residues in the CDR3. The CDR3 reads CASTRWGDQPQHF. Written as DNA, the CDR3 is TGTGCCAGCACCCGGTGGGGGGATCAGCCCCAGCATTTT.